This TCR beta chain is drawn from a study of CD4 and CD8 cells across lung adenocarcinoma regions. The patients had localized lung adenocarcinoma, a non-small cell subtype. The sample holds a few counts of this clonotype. TCRdb re-analysed the PCR reads in MiXCR, keeping a single row per CDR3 protein. The sample consists of roughly 8,400 distinct CDR3 sequences, around 45% of them appearing once. The V end lost 5 bases, the J end lost 9 bases, and 14 bases lay between the germline ends. CDR3 length: 13 amino acids. Germline CDR1 reads SGHAT; CDR2 reads FQDESV (reference sequence). The sample was CD8+ T cells from the center of a lung tumor. The V gene is TRBV11-1, the J gene TRBJ2-1; D call uncertain. The source of this sequence is a male donor with lung adenocarcinoma. The CD4 and CD8 labels of this study may be unreliable. In DNA form, the CDR3 reads TGTGCCAGCAGCCAAACTAATTTCGGTGAGCAGTTCTTC. As protein: CASSQTNFGEQFF. Filled out from reference TRBV11-1 and TRBJ2-1, the complete variable domain reads EAEVAQSPRYKITEKSQAVAFWCDPISGHATLYWYRQILGQGPELLVQFQDESVVDDSQLPKDRFSAERLKGVDSTLKIQPAELGDSAMYLCASSQTNFGEQFFGPGTRLTVL.